This T cell receptor beta chain was recovered during a study of blood T cell repertoires in COVID-19. At the level of the study: Whether acute or convalescent, the COVID-19 samples came from the United States, Italy and Spain. From T cells, B-cell-depleted T cells, or PBMCs came the material, which was cDNA or gDNA.

Original handling: Amplified reference gene primers provided the basis for estimating nucleated cell counts. TCRdb's table, derived via immunoSEQ multiplex PCR, lists solely in-frame clones and lacks some. V, J and clone size derive from that table, while D and trimming were established from the DNA sequence. The table records about 250,000 clones, approximately 90% of them present only once. The sample comprised peripheral blood. The sequence was obtained from a woman aged 35 to 49 who had recovered from COVID-19.

The DNA for the CDR3 is TGCGCCAGCAGCCAGGGGGCTTGGACAGATACGCAGTATTTT. This translates into CASSQGAWTDTQYF. The chain couples TRBV4-3 to TRBJ2-3; possibly TRBD1 for D (6 bases). The CDR3 is made up of 14 amino acids. Germline-derived CDR1 and CDR2 are LGHNA and YSLEER. V gave up 3 bases and J gave up 3 bases, with 10 bases separating them.